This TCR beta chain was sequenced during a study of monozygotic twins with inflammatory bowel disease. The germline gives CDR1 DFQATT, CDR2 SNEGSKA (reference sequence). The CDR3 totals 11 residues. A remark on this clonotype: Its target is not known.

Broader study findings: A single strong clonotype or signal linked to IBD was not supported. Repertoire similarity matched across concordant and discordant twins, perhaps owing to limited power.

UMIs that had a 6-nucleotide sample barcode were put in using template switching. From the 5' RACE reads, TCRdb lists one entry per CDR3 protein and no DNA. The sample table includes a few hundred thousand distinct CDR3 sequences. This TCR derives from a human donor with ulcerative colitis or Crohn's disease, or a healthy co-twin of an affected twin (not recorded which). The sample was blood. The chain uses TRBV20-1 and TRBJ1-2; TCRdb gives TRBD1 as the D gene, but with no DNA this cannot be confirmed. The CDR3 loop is CSARDLGATTF.